This T cell receptor beta chain was observed in a study of blood T cell repertoires in COVID-19. Overall study: Sources were T cells, B-cell-depleted T cells, or PBMCs; the material itself was cDNA or gDNA.

V lost 0 bases and J lost 5; bases outside the gene matches: 4. This CDR3 region has 15 residues. Germline-derived CDR1 and CDR2 are SGDLS and YYNGEE. As processed by the authors: Reference gene primers were amplified, and this amplification served to estimate nucleated cell counts. Some clones are missing from TCRdb's copy, which holds only in-frame ones; the method was immunoSEQ multiplex PCR. V, J and clone size were drawn from that table, and D and trimming were deduced from the DNA. Altogether roughly 300,000 clones are present, 83% being singletons, with the ten largest covering approximately 1.1%.

The chain uses TRBV9 and TRBJ2-3; 9 bases agree with TRBD2. Input material: peripheral blood. This receptor was obtained from a woman aged 45-60 years with acute or convalescent COVID-19. CDR3 region: CASSVAAGGVDTQYF. The CDR3 DNA is TGTGCCAGCAGCGTAGCGGCGGGAGGGGTAGATACGCAGTATTTT.